These 31 T cell receptor beta chains came from one sample sequenced in a study of shared clonotypes between healthy human individuals. Using immunoSEQ multiplex PCR, the repertoire was profiled, and TCRdb retains in-frame clones only, with some absent. This repertoire shows about 2.1 million clones, more than 85% found once; its top ten account for about 1.5%. Naive CD8 cells, CD45RO-negative and positively selected for CCR7, excluded terminally differentiated effector memory CD45RA+ cells. The sequenced sample was naive CD8+ T cells from PBMCs. These receptors all stem from a man aged 18 to 30 in good health. Some clones in this sample may be carry-over from other donors' samples.

This sequence joins TRBV19 and TRBJ1-5; D might be TRBD1 (6 bases). The CDR3 runs to 15 residues. V lost 3 bases and J lost 4, with 13 bases in between. Germline CDR1 reads LNHDA; CDR2 reads SQIVND (reference sequence). The CDR3 region is CASSIGPGTNQPQHF. The CDR3 DNA is TGTGCCAGTAGTATCGGTCCCGGGACAAATCAGCCCCAGCATTTT.

The chain combines TRBV6-1 with TRBJ2-1, with D perhaps TRBD2 (6 bases). Per germline, CDR1 MNHNS and CDR2 SASEGT. CDR3 length: 17 residues. Between the trimmed V and J ends, which lost 1 base and 1 base, there was a span of 14 bases. The CDR3 sequence is CASSEDSRRASYNEQFF. CDR3 DNA sequence: TGTGCCAGCAGTGAAGATTCGAGGAGGGCTTCCTACAATGAGCAGTTCTTC.

This clone has a single count. As DNA, the CDR3 is TGTGCCAGCAGCCTCGACAGGGTAGGCGAGCAGTACTTC. It encodes CASSLDRVGEQYF. The chain employs TRBV7-3 and TRBJ2-7; 7 bases are shared with TRBD1. V lost 5 bases and J lost 6; bases outside the gene matches: 7. The CDR3 extends over 13 amino acids. CDR1 and CDR2 (germline): SGHTA, FQGTGA.

This clone was detected once. The rearrangement links TRBV13 to TRBJ1-4; D is perhaps TRBD1 (6 bases). The CDR3 is 14 residues long. V was cut by 4 bases and J by 5 bases, with 11 bases left in between. Germline CDR1 PRHDT, CDR2 FYEKMQ (reference sequence). In DNA form, the CDR3 reads TGTGCCAGCAGCTCGGGGACAAAGAATGAAAAACTGTTTTTT. Translating gives CASSSGTKNEKLFF.

J is TRBJ1-1 and V is TRBV6-5; a weak D match, TRBD1 (6 bases). V was shortened by 10 bases and J by 0 bases, with 15 bases between the two germline ends. The length of the CDR3 is 14 residues. Germline CDR1 is MNHEY and CDR2 is SVGAGI. Written as DNA, the CDR3 is TGTGCCACCACCGGGACATCTATGAACACTGAAGCTTTCTTT. Translating gives CATTGTSMNTEAFF.

The V gene is TRBV15, the J gene TRBJ1-3, with D hard to call. V was trimmed by 6 bases and J by 0 bases, leaving 6 bases between them. Germline loops: CDR1 LNHNV, CDR2 YYDKDF (reference sequence). The CDR3 is 13 residues long. Written as DNA, the CDR3 is TGTGCCACCAGGGATTACTCTGGAAACACCATATATTTT. This sequence encodes CATRDYSGNTIYF.

The chain recombines TRBV13 with TRBJ2-5, with 10 bases that match TRBD1. The CDR3 contains 17 residues. V was clipped by 5 bases and J by 5 bases; unmatched bases: 14. From germline, CDR1 is PRHDT and CDR2 FYEKMQ (reference sequence). In nucleotides, the CDR3 is TGTGCCAGCAGCGTTCCGGGACAGGGGAACGGGCAGGAGACCCAGTACTTC. Encoded protein: CASSVPGQGNGQETQYF.

The CDR3 here is CASSQYRKSTDTQYF. CDR3 nucleotide sequence: TGCGCCAGCAGCCAATACAGGAAAAGCACAGATACGCAGTATTTT. The chain is built from TRBV4-3 and TRBJ2-3; tentative D call: TRBD1 (5 bases). The CDR3 has 15 residues. The V and J ends lost 2 bases and 0 bases respectively, with 9 bases between them. CDR1 and CDR2 from the germline V gene are LGHNA and YSLEER.

The chain links TRBV29-1 to TRBJ2-7; 9 nucleotides align to TRBD1. The V gene end was trimmed by 3 bases and the J gene end by 2 bases; junction bases not matched to a gene: 8. The CDR3 is 15 amino acids. Per germline, CDR1 SQVTM and CDR2 ANQGSEA. The CDR3 coding sequence is TGCAGCGTTGAGGGAACCGGGACAGGGACCTACGAGCAGTACTTC. Protein product: CSVEGTGTGTYEQYF.

The chain recombines TRBV6-6 with TRBJ2-3; no reliable D call. This CDR3 spans 11 amino acids. Trimming left V 8 bases short and J 2 bases short, with 5 bases between. CDR1 is MNHNY, CDR2 SVGAGI, per germline (reference sequence). CDR3: CASWDTDTQYF. In DNA form, the CDR3 reads TGTGCCAGCTGGGACACAGATACGCAGTATTTT.

The chain recombines TRBV6-1 with TRBJ2-5; D is possibly TRBD2 (5 bases). The germline gives CDR1 MNHNS, CDR2 SASEGT. V was pared by 6 bases and J by 4 bases, with 18 bases between. CDR3 length: 15 amino acids. CDR3 coding DNA: TGTGCCAGCAGCGTACGGGAACTAGAAGGAGAGACCCAGTACTTC. Translated, it gives CASSVRELEGETQYF.

This chain joins TRBV9 and TRBJ2-1; perhaps D is TRBD1 or TRBD2 (5 bases each). Looked up from germline, CDR1 is SGDLS and CDR2 is YYNGEE. This CDR3 is 14 amino acids long. V was trimmed by 0 bases and J by 10 bases, leaving 14 bases between them. The CDR3 DNA sequence: TGTGCCAGCAGCGTAGTGGGGACGGAGGAAGAGCAGTTCTTC. It specifies CASSVVGTEEEQFF.

The chain has TRBV15 and TRBJ1-4, with TRBD1 identical over 8 bases. There are 17 residues in the CDR3. With 5 bases clipped from V and 6 bases from J, the junction kept 14 bases outside the gene matches. Germline assignment: CDR1 LNHNV and CDR2 YYDKDF (reference sequence). The CDR3 loop reads CATSREGGQGGDEKLFF. The DNA of the CDR3 is TGTGCCACCAGCCGCGAAGGAGGACAGGGAGGAGATGAAAAACTGTTTTTT. The whole variable domain, remainder taken from reference TRBV15 and TRBJ1-4, is DAMVIQNPRYQVTQFGKPVTLSCSQTLNHNVMYWYQQKSSQAPKLLFHYYDKDFNNEADTPDNFQSRRPNTSFCFLDIRSPGLGDTAMYLCATSREGGQGGDEKLFFGSGTQLSVL.

On this clone itself: At one boundary the junction diverges from the germline segment, which might be a read error. V and J are TRBV4-3 and TRBJ1-4, with D hard to call. Germline CDR1 is LGHNA and CDR2 is YSLEER. This CDR3 region has 13 residues. CDR3 sequence: CASSQDSRQTRLF. In DNA form, the CDR3 reads TGCGCCAGCAGCCAAGACTCTCGGCAAACAAGGCTTTTT.

This chain joins TRBV29-1 and TRBJ2-5, with unresolved D. Germline V lookup: CDR1 SQVTM, CDR2 ANQGSEA. Trimming removed 5 bases from V and 2 bases from J, with 12 bases in between. The CDR3 has 13 amino acids. This chain's CDR3 is CSVWSFGQETQYF. CDR3 nucleotides: TGCAGCGTTTGGAGTTTCGGGCAAGAGACCCAGTACTTC.

The chain is built from TRBV28 and TRBJ1-2, with TRBD1 matching 7 bases. After removal of 4 bases from V and 4 bases from J, the junction contained 9 bases not matched to a gene. The CDR3 is 15 residues long. Germline CDR1 and CDR2: MDHEN and SYDVKM. In DNA form, the CDR3 reads TGTGCCAGCAGTTCCACTTCCGGGACAGTCTATGGCTACACCTTC. Residues: CASSSTSGTVYGYTF.

The chain carries TRBV5-1 and TRBJ2-7, with 11 bases matching TRBD2. The CDR3 covers 15 residues. J lost 3 bases, V lost 5 bases, and 7 bases had no gene match. Germline CDR1 is SGHRS and CDR2 is YFSETQ. Here the CDR3 DNA reads TGCGCCAGCAGAAATAGCGGGAGGGGTATCTACGAGCAGTACTTC. This encodes CASRNSGRGIYEQYF.

CDR3 sequence (DNA): TGTGCCAGCAGTTTATGGGGACAGGCAGGAAGTGGACAGCCCCAGCATTTT. It codes for CASSLWGQAGSGQPQHF. The chain couples TRBV27 to TRBJ1-5; 8 nucleotides match TRBD1. Germline V gives CDR1 MNHEY, CDR2 SMNVEV (reference sequence). The V gene end was trimmed by 1 base and the J gene end by 7 bases; junction bases not matched to a gene: 12. The CDR3 is 17 residues long.

About this clone itself: Because the CDR3's place on the DNA is in doubt, the DNA is left out and the CDR3 is given as listed by TCRdb. The chain has TRBV9 and TRBJ2-7. The CDR3 has 12 residues if both end residues are counted. Germline CDR1 and CDR2: SGDLS and YYNGEE. This CDR3 reads CASSVGGGSLYF.

This chain uses TRBV7-2 with TRBJ1-1; TRBD1 aligns across 7 bases. V dropped 0 bases and J dropped 2; count of bases not matched to a gene: 12. The V gene's germline CDR1 is SGHTA and CDR2 FQGNSA. The CDR3 length is 18 residues. CDR3 residues: CASSLAPGASGGNTEAFF. CDR3 DNA sequence: TGTGCCAGCAGCTTAGCTCCGGGAGCGTCAGGGGGAAACACTGAAGCTTTCTTT.

This chain joins TRBV7-9 and TRBJ2-1; 8 nucleotides agree with TRBD1. After removal of 6 bases from V and 1 base from J, the junction contained 5 bases not matched to a gene. In germline, CDR1 is SEHNR, CDR2 FQNEAQ (reference sequence). The CDR3 is made up of 15 amino acids. CDR3 residues: CASRSTGGSYNEQFF. CDR3 DNA: TGTGCCAGCAGAAGTACAGGGGGATCCTACAATGAGCAGTTCTTC.

This clone was recorded only once. This chain links TRBV11-2 with TRBJ2-1, with D maybe TRBD2 (5 bases). Germline CDR1 SGHAT, CDR2 FQNNGV. V dropped 3 bases and J dropped 5 bases, with 11 bases sitting between them. This CDR3 is 14 amino acids long. The CDR3 DNA reads TGTGCCAGCAGCTTTTGGGGAGTTAACAATGAGCAGTTCTTC. This translates into CASSFWGVNNEQFF. The full variable domain, with the rest looked up from reference TRBV11-2 and TRBJ2-1, is EAGVAQSPRYKIIEKRQSVAFWCNPISGHATLYWYQQILGQGPKLLIQFQNNGVVDDSQLPKDRFSAERLKGVDSTLKIQPAKLEDSAVYLCASSFWGVNNEQFFGPGTRLTVL.

This clone was counted a single time. The J gene is TRBJ1-1, the V gene TRBV6-6; a possible D gene is TRBD1 (6 bases). The V gene's germline CDR1 is MNHNY and CDR2 SVGAGI (reference sequence). The V end lost 0 bases, the J end lost 4 bases, and 15 bases lay between the germline ends. The CDR3 has 16 amino acids. The DNA for the CDR3 is TGTGCCAGCAGTTACTCGCCAGGGGCGCGGTTCACTGAAGCTTTCTTT. Protein sequence: CASSYSPGARFTEAFF.

The J gene is TRBJ1-2, the V gene TRBV11-2; 8 bases are a match to TRBD1. V shed 5 bases, J shed 4 bases, and the junction held 6 bases outside the gene matches. The CDR3 has 14 residues. The germline V gene encodes CDR1 SGHAT and CDR2 FQNNGV. Written as DNA, the CDR3 is TGTGCCAGCAGCCTGACAGGGGCCGGCTATGGCTACACCTTC. Protein: CASSLTGAGYGYTF.

A word on this clone: Other DNA sequences in this sample translate to the same CDR3. V is TRBV7-6 and J is TRBJ2-7, with no clear D. Deletions cut 5 bases from V and 4 bases from J, with 12 bases between. CDR3 length: 13 residues. CDR1 and CDR2 (germline): SGHVS, FNYEAQ. This CDR3 reads CASSPSAAYEQYF. CDR3 nucleotide sequence: TGTGCCAGCAGCCCTTCGGCCGCTTACGAGCAGTACTTC.

V usage is TRBV10-3 and J usage is TRBJ2-1; TRBD2 might be the D (5 bases). Germline values: CDR1 ENHRY, CDR2 SYGVKD. The CDR3 totals 16 residues. V shed 10 bases and J shed 0 bases, with 19 bases lying between them. The CDR3 protein is CATRPEGTSSYNEQFF. CDR3 nucleotide sequence: TGTGCCACAAGGCCCGAGGGTACAAGCTCCTACAATGAGCAGTTCTTC.

V and J are TRBV30 and TRBJ2-7, with D unclear. The CDR3 runs 14 residues. In germline, CDR1 is GTSNPN, CDR2 SVGIG (reference sequence). With 2 bases removed from V and 3 bases from J, the gap between germline ends came to 14 bases. The chain's CDR3 is CAWSLRLRIYEQYF. The CDR3 coding sequence is TGTGCCTGGAGTCTCCGACTGAGGATCTACGAGCAGTACTTC.

This chain joins TRBV7-9 and TRBJ2-7; 13 bases agree with TRBD2. The CDR3 has 16 amino acids. Germline values: CDR1 SEHNR, CDR2 FQNEAQ (reference sequence). V gave up 5 bases and J gave up 7 bases; unmatched junction bases: 11. CDR3: CASSGAPGLAGWEQYF. The CDR3 nucleotides are TGTGCCAGCAGCGGAGCTCCGGGACTAGCGGGATGGGAGCAGTACTTC.

This chain uses TRBV28 with TRBJ1-1; D not certain. The V end was cut by 8 bases, the J end by 3 bases, with 28 bases between. The length of the CDR3 is 18 residues. From germline, CDR1 is MDHEN and CDR2 SYDVKM. As DNA, the CDR3 is TGTGCCAGCTTAACCGACGGATCCGTACAACTTGGGGACACTGAAGCTTTCTTT. Translation gives CASLTDGSVQLGDTEAFF.

The chain recombines TRBV28 with TRBJ2-2, with TRBD2 matching 9 bases. Germline V gives CDR1 MDHEN, CDR2 SYDVKM. CDR3 size: 18 residues. J lost 1 base, V lost 6 bases, and 12 bases had no gene match. CDR3 DNA sequence: TGTGCCAGCAGCCCCCCGGGGGCGACTAGCGGGAACACCGGGGAGCTGTTTTTT. This gives the protein CASSPPGATSGNTGELFF.

The rearrangement uses TRBV7-3 and TRBJ2-2; either TRBD1 or TRBD2 may fit D (5 bases each). V was trimmed by 5 bases and J by 3 bases, leaving 10 bases between them. The CDR3 covers 14 residues. Germline lookup yields CDR1 SGHTA and CDR2 FQGTGA. CDR3 nucleotides: TGTGCCAGCAGCGGGGACGTCTACACCGGGGAGCTGTTTTTT. Residues: CASSGDVYTGELFF.